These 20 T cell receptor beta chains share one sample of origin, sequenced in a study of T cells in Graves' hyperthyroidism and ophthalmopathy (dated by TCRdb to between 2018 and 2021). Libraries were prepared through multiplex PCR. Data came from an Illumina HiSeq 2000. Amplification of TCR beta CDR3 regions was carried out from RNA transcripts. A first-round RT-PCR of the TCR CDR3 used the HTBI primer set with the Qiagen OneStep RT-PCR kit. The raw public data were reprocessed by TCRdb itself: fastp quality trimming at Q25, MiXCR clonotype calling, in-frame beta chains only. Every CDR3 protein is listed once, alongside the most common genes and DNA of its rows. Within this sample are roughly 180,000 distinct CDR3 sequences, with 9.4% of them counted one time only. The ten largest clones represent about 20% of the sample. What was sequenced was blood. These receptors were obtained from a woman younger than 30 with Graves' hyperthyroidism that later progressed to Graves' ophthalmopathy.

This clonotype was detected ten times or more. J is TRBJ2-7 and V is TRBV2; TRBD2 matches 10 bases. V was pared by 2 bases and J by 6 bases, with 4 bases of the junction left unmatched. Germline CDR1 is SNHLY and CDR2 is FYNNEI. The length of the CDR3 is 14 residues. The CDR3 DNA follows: TGTGCCAGCAGTGAAAGGCTAGCGGGAGTCGAGCAGTACTTC. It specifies CASSERLAGVEQYF.

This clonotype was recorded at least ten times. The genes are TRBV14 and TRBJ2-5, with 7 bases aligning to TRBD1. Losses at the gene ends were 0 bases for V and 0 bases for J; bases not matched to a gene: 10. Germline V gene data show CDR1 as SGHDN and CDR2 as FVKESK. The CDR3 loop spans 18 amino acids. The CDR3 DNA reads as TGTGCCAGCAGCCAAGAAAGGATTATACAGGGGTACCAAGAGACCCAGTACTTC. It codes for CASSQERIIQGYQETQYF.

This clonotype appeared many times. The CDR3 here is CASSFQTGNADNSPLHF. The CDR3 nucleotides read TGTGCCAGCAGCTTCCAGACAGGCAATGCCGATAATTCACCCCTCCACTTT. The chain uses TRBV7-9 and TRBJ1-6; weak D call: TRBD1 (6 bases). Trimming removed 3 bases from V and 5 bases from J, with 17 bases in between. Germline V CDR1 and CDR2: SEHNR, FQNEAQ (reference sequence). The CDR3 contains 17 residues.

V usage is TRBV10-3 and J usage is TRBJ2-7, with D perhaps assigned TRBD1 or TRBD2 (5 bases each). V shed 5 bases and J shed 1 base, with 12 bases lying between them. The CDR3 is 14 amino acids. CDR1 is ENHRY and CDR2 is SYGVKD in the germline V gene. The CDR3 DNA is TGTGCCATCAGTTACAGGAGGAGGTCCTACGAGCAGTACTTC. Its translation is CAISYRRRSYEQYF.

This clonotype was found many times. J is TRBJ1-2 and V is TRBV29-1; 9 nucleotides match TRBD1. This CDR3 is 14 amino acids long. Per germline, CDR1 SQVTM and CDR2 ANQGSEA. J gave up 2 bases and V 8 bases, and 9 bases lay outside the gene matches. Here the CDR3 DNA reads TGCAGCTTCCGACTGGGGACAGGGAACTATGGCTACACCTTC. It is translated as CSFRLGTGNYGYTF.

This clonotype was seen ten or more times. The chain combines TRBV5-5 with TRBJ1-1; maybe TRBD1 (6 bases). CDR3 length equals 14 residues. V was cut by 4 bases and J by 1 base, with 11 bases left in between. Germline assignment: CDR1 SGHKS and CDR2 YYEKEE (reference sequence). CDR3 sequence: CASSLQQGNTEAFF. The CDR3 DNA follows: TGTGCCAGCAGCCTACAACAGGGGAACACTGAAGCTTTCTTT.

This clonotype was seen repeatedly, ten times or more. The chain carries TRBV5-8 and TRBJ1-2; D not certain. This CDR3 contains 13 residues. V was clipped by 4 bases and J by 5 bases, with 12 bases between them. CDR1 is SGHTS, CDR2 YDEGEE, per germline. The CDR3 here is CASSRWTGYGYTF. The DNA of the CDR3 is TGTGCCAGCAGCCGATGGACTGGTTATGGCTACACCTTC.

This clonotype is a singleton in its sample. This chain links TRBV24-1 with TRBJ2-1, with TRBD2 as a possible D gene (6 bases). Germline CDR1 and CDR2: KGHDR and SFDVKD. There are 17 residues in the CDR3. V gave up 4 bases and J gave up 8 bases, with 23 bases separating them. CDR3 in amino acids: CATSDRRREHTRDEQFF. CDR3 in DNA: TGTGCCACCAGTGACCGGCGGAGGGAACACACAAGGGATGAGCAGTTCTTC.

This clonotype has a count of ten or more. Here the CDR3 reads CASRASSYEQYF. The CDR3 DNA is TGTGCCAGCAGGGCCAGCTCCTACGAGCAGTACTTC. The rearrangement uses TRBV28 and TRBJ2-7; D unresolved. Germline CDR1 is MDHEN and CDR2 is SYDVKM. V was pared by 6 bases and J by 0 bases, with 6 bases between. The CDR3 has 12 residues.

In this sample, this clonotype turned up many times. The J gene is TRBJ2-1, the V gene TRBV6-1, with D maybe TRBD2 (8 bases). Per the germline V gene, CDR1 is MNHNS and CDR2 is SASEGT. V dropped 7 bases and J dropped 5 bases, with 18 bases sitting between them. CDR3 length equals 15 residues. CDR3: CASNAGRGRDNEQFF. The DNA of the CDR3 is TGTGCCAGCAACGCCGGGAGGGGGCGAGACAATGAGCAGTTCTTC.

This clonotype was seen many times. This chain's CDR3 is CASSQLGQGGWTEAFF. CDR3 sequence (DNA): TGTGCCAGCAGCCAACTCGGGCAGGGAGGCTGGACTGAAGCTTTCTTT. V and J are TRBV5-6 and TRBJ1-1; tentatively, D is TRBD1 (5 bases). Trimming stripped 4 bases from V and 5 bases from J, with 21 bases between. The CDR3 loop spans 16 amino acids. Germline V gene data show CDR1 as SGHDT and CDR2 as YYEEEE.

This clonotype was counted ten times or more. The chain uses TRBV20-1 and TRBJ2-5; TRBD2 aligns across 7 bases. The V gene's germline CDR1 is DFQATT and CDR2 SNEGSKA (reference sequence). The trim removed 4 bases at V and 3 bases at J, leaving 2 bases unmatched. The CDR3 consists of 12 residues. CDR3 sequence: CSATGGKETQYF. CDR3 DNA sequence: TGCAGTGCTACCGGGGGGAAAGAGACCCAGTACTTC.

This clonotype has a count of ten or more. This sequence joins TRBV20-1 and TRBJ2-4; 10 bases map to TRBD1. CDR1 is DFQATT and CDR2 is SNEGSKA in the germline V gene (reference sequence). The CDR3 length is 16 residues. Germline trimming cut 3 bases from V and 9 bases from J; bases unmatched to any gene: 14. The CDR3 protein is CSASISRGQGSGIQYF. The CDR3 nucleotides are TGCAGTGCTAGCATATCGAGGGGACAGGGGTCCGGCATTCAGTACTTC.

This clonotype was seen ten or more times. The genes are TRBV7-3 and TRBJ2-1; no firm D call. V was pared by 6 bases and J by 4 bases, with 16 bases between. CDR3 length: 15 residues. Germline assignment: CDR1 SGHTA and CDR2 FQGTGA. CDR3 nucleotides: TGTGCCAGCAGTCCAGCCACCATACCATACAATGAGCAGTTCTTC. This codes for CASSPATIPYNEQFF.

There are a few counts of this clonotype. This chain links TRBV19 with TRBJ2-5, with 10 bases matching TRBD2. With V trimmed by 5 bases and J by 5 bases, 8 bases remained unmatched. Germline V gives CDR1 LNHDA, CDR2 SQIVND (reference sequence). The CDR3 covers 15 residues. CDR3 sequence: CASSFQRGGGETQYF. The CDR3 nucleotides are TGTGCCAGTAGTTTCCAGCGGGGGGGCGGGGAGACCCAGTACTTC.

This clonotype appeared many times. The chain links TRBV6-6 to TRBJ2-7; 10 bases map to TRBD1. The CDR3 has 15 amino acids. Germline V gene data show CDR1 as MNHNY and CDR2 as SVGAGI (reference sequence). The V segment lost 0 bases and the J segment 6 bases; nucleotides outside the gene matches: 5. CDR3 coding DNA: TGTGCCAGCAGTTACTCGGGACAGGGGTTGTTCGAGCAGTACTTC. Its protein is CASSYSGQGLFEQYF.

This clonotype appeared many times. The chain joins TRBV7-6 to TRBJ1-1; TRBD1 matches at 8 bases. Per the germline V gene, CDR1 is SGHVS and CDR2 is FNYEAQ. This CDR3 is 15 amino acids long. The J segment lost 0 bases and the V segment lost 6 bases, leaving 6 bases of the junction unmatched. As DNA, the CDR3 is TGTGCCAGCAGTCATGACAGGGGTATGAACACTGAAGCTTTCTTT. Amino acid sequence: CASSHDRGMNTEAFF.

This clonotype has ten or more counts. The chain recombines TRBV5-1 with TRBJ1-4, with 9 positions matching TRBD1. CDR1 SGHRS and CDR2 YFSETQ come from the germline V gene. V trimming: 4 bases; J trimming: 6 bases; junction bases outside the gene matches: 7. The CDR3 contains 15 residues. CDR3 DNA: TGCGCCAGCAGCCCCAGAGGGGACAGGGATGAAAAACTGTTTTTT. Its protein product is CASSPRGDRDEKLFF.

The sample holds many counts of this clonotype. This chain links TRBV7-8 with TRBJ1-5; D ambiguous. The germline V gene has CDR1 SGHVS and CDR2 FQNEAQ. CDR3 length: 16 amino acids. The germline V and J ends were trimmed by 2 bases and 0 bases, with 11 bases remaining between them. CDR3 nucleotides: TGTGCCAGCAGCTTAATGGAAGGGTATAGCAATCAGCCCCAGCATTTT. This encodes CASSLMEGYSNQPQHF.

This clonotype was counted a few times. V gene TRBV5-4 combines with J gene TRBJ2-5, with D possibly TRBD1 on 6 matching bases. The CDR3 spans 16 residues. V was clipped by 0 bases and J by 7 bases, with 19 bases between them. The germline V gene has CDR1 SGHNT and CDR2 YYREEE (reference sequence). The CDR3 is CASSLVGTGRVGTQYF. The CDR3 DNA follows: TGTGCCAGCAGCTTGGTTGGAACAGGGCGAGTCGGGACCCAGTACTTC. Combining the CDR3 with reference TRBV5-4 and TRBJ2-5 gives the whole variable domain ETGVTQSPTHLIKTRGQQVTLRCSSQSGHNTVSWYQQALGQGPQFIFQYYREEENGRGNFPPRFSGLQFPNYSSELNVNALELDDSALYLCASSLVGTGRVGTQYFGPGTRLLVL.